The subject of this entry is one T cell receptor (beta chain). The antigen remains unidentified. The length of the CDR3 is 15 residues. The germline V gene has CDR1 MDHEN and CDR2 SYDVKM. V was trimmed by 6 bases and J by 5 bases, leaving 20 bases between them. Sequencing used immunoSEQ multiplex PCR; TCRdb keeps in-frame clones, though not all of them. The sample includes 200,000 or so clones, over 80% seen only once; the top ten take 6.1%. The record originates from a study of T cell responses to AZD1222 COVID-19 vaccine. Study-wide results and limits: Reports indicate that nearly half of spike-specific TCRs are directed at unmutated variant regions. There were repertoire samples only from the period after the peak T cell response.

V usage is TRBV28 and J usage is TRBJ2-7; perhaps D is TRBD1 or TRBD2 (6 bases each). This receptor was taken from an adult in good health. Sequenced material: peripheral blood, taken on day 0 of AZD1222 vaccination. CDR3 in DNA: TGTGCCAGCAGCCCTACACTCGGGGGCGCGGACGAGCAGTACTTC. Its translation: CASSPTLGGADEQYF.